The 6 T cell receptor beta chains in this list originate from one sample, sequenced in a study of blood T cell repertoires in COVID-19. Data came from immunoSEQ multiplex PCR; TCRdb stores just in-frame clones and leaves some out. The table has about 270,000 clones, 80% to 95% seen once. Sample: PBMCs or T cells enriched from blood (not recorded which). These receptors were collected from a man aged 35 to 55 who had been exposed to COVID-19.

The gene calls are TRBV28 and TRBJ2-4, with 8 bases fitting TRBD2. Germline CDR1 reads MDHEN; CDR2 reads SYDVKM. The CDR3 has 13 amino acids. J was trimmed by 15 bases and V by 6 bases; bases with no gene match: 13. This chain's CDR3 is CASRDGLAGRGYF. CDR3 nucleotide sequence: TGTGCCAGCAGGGACGGTCTAGCGGGCCGGGGGTACTTC. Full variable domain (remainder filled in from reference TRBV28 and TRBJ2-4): DVKVTQSSRYLVKRTGEKVFLECVQDMDHENMFWYRQDPGLGLRLIYFSYDVKMKEKGDIPEGYSVSREKKERFSLILESASTNQTSMYLCASRDGLAGRGYFGAGTRLSVL.

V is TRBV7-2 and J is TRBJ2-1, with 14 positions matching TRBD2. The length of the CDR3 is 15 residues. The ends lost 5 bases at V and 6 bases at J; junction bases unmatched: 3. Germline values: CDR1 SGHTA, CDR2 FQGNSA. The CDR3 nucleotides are TGTGCCAGCAGCCGGGGACTAGCGGGAGTCAATGAGCAGTTCTTC. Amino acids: CASSRGLAGVNEQFF.

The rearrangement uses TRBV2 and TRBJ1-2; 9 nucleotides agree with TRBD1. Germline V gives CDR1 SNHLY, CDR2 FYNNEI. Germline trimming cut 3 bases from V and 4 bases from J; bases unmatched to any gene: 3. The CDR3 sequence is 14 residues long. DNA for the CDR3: TGTGCCAGCAGTGAGGACAGGGGTGTCTATGGCTACACCTTC. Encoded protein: CASSEDRGVYGYTF. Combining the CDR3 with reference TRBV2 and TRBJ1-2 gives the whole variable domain EPEVTQTPSHQVTQMGQEVILRCVPISNHLYFYWYRQILGQKVEFLVSFYNNEISEKSEIFDDQFSVERPDGSNFTLKIRSTKLEDSAMYFCASSEDRGVYGYTFGSGTRLTVV.

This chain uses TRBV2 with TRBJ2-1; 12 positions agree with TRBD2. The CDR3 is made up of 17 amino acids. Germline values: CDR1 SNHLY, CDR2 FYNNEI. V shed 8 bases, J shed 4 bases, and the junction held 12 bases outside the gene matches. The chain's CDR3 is CASLMEGGLAGYNEQFF. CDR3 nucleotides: TGTGCCAGCTTGATGGAGGGGGGACTAGCGGGTTACAATGAGCAGTTCTTC.

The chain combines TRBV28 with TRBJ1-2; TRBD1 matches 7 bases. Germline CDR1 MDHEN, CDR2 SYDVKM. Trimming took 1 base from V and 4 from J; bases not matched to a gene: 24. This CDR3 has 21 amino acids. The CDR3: CASSLSDNRGFVGGLFYGYTF. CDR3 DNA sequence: TGTGCCAGCAGTTTATCTGACAACAGGGGTTTTGTTGGTGGCCTCTTCTATGGCTACACCTTC.

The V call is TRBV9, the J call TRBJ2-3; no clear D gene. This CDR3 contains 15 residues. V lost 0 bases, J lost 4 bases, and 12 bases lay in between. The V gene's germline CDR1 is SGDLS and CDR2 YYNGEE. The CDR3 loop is CASSVVDGSPDTQYF. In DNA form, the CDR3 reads TGTGCCAGCAGCGTAGTTGACGGTAGCCCAGATACGCAGTATTTT.